This T cell receptor beta chain was captured in a study of cytomegalovirus exposure and HLA in healthy donors. Study results and limitations: In a later analysis, donors in an Asian-associated ancestry cluster reportedly had fewer N-insertions in productive TCRs than the cohort mean. When the data were analyzed later, several of the most significant clusters appeared to be linked to common viral pathogens. No immune exposure information besides CMV serostatus was available.

Both 60 Vbeta primers and 13 Jbeta primers went into the PCR. The data were produced by immunoSEQ multiplex PCR, yet TCRdb's version contains in-frame clones alone and is incomplete. This table holds 100,000 to 120,000 clones, roughly 70% found once. This clone was recorded a few times. As yet, its antigen is unknown. The CDR3 is 13 amino acids. Germline V gene lookup returns CDR1 SEHNR and CDR2 FQNEAQ (reference sequence). V was clipped by 6 bases and J by 5 bases; unmatched bases: 6. This chain connects TRBV7-9 to TRBJ2-7, with 8 bases identical to TRBD1. This TCR was sampled from a man between 35 and 55 years old in good health and CMV-seronegative. The sequenced sample consisted of PBMCs. The CDR3 sequence is CASRQGAVHEQYF. Here the CDR3 DNA reads TGTGCCAGCAGGCAGGGGGCGGTCCACGAGCAGTACTTC.